The 17 T cell receptor beta chains below all came from one sample that was sequenced in a study of blood T cell repertoires in COVID-19. Produced via immunoSEQ multiplex PCR; TCRdb's table is partial and in-frame only. The repertoire holds roughly 30,000 clones, approximately 85% seen once, with about 7.1% in the top ten. Sequences were obtained from peripheral blood. These receptors were collected from a man aged 55 to 70 with active COVID-19.

This chain connects TRBV19 to TRBJ2-2; 14 positions agree with TRBD2. CDR3 length: 19 residues. With 5 bases clipped from V and 1 base from J, the junction kept 9 bases outside the gene matches. The germline V gene has CDR1 LNHDA and CDR2 SQIVND (reference sequence). The CDR3 bases are TGTGCCAGTAGTTTCTCCCGGACTAGCGGGAGGTGGAACACCGGGGAGCTGTTTTTT. Translating gives CASSFSRTSGRWNTGELFF.

The rearrangement links TRBV15 to TRBJ2-4; no definite D call. With 0 bases removed from V and 8 bases from J, the gap between germline ends came to 11 bases. This CDR3 is built from 14 residues. The germline V gene has CDR1 LNHNV and CDR2 YYDKDF (reference sequence). The CDR3 is CATSRESKIDIQYF. The CDR3 nucleotides are TGTGCCACCAGCAGAGAGTCCAAGATAGACATTCAGTACTTC.

V is TRBV14 and J is TRBJ2-3; TRBD2 might be the D (5 bases). Germline V gives CDR1 SGHDN, CDR2 FVKESK. This CDR3 comprises 15 residues. V lost 2 bases to trimming and J lost 5 bases, with 14 bases between them. This chain's CDR3 is CASSQQPHRGDTQYF. DNA for the CDR3: TGTGCCAGCAGCCAACAGCCTCACCGGGGAGATACGCAGTATTTT.

CDR3 nucleotides: TGTGCCAGCAGCTTCCTAGCGGGTGGCACAGATACGCAGTATTTT. Translation: CASSFLAGGTDTQYF. V is TRBV7-9 and J is TRBJ2-3; 8 bases are shared with TRBD2. The CDR3 is made up of 15 amino acids. The V segment lost 3 bases and the J segment 1 base; nucleotides outside the gene matches: 3. In germline, CDR1 is SEHNR, CDR2 FQNEAQ (reference sequence).

This clone was recorded once. This sequence joins TRBV5-1 and TRBJ2-1; 7 bases line up with TRBD2. The CDR3 loop spans 14 amino acids. CDR1 is SGHRS, CDR2 YFSETQ, per germline. Trimming cost V 0 bases and J 9 bases; bases outside gene matches: 6. The DNA of the CDR3 is TGCGCCAGCAGCTTGGCCGCGGGAGTGATTGAGCAGTTCTTC. Protein product: CASSLAAGVIEQFF.

This clone occurred once. The chain joins TRBV16 to TRBJ1-4; a weak D match, TRBD1 (5 bases). Per germline, CDR1 KGHSY and CDR2 FQNENV. The V end lost 0 bases, the J end lost 2 bases, and 7 bases lay between the germline ends. The CDR3 has 15 residues. The CDR3 loop reads CASSQSGVTNEKLFF. CDR3 bases: TGTGCCAGCAGCCAATCAGGGGTTACTAATGAAAAACTGTTTTTT.

To note about this clone: A read error may be the cause here, since a much bigger clone is one base away. V and J are TRBV7-6 and TRBJ2-1; D may be TRBD2 (5 bases). CDR1 and CDR2 from the germline V gene are SGHVS and FNYEAQ. The CDR3 totals 15 residues. Here the CDR3 DNA reads TGTGCCAGCAGCTTAGGTGGGAGCTCCTACAATAAGCAGTTCTTC. Its translation is CASSLGGSSYNKQFF.

The chain joins TRBV7-9 to TRBJ1-3, with a possible D match to TRBD1 (6 bases). The V end lost 1 base, the J end lost 7 bases, and 17 bases lay between the germline ends. Germline CDR1 reads SEHNR; CDR2 reads FQNEAQ (reference sequence). The CDR3 is 16 residues long. The CDR3 is CASSLGTATTRNTIYF. As DNA, the CDR3 is TGTGCCAGCAGCTTAGGGACAGCTACCACTCGGAACACCATATATTTT.

The rearrangement joins TRBV12-5 to TRBJ2-2, with D maybe TRBD1 (6 bases). The ends were cut back, 6 bases at V and 7 bases at J, with 15 bases in the middle. Looked up from germline, CDR1 is LGHNT and CDR2 is FRNRAP. This CDR3 comprises 14 residues. DNA of the CDR3: TGTGCTAGTGGCCCGGACAGTAACGTCGGGGAGCTGTTTTTT. Protein product: CASGPDSNVGELFF. Full variable domain (outside the CDR3, taken from reference TRBV12-5 and TRBJ2-2): DARVTQTPRHKVTEMGQEVTMRCQPILGHNTVFWYRQTMMQGLELLAYFRNRAPLDDSGMPKDRFSAEMPDATLATLKIQPSEPRDSAVYFCASGPDSNVGELFFGEGSRLTVL.

In this sample, this clone turned up a few times. CDR3 amino acids: CASSPTGGGYGYTF. CDR3 bases: TGTGCCAGCAGCCCCACCGGTGGAGGATATGGCTACACCTTC. This chain connects TRBV3-1 (or the pseudogene TRBV3-2) to TRBJ1-2; no definite D call. Between the trimmed V and J ends, which lost 4 bases and 5 bases, there was a span of 14 bases. Germline CDR1 LGHDT, CDR2 YNNKEL (reference sequence). CDR3 size: 14 residues.

The V and J genes are TRBV10-1 and TRBJ2-1; 10 positions match TRBD2. CDR3 length: 17 residues. Germline V gene data show CDR1 as WNHNN and CDR2 as SYGVQD (reference sequence). V was pared by 4 bases and J by 1 base, with 7 bases of the junction left unmatched. The CDR3 spells CASSGRAGGLSYNEQFF. The CDR3 nucleotides read TGCGCCAGCAGTGGTCGAGCGGGAGGGTTGTCCTACAATGAGCAGTTCTTC.

The chain links TRBV4-1 to TRBJ2-3; 12 bases map to TRBD2. CDR3 length equals 17 residues. Germline V lookup: CDR1 MGHRA, CDR2 YSYEKL. V lost 7 bases, J lost 7 bases, and 15 bases stayed unmatched. CDR3 residues: CASTRLAGDPLGNTQYF. The CDR3 DNA follows: TGCGCCAGCACGCGACTAGCGGGGGACCCTCTAGGAAATACGCAGTATTTT.

The chain links TRBV7-3 to TRBJ2-2; no clear D. This CDR3 contains 14 residues. Trimming stripped 2 bases from V and 4 bases from J, with 8 bases between. Germline V gives CDR1 SGHTA, CDR2 FQGTGA. For the CDR3, the DNA is TGTGCCAGCAGCTTAGGGCTCGGCACCGGGGAGCTGTTTTTT. Translated: CASSLGLGTGELFF.

The chain joins TRBV12-3 or TRBV12-4 to TRBJ1-1; tentative D call: TRBD1 (6 bases). The CDR3 spans 12 residues. Trimming cost V 4 bases and J 14 bases, with 17 bases left between them. DNA for the CDR3: TGTGCCAGCAGTTCCGGGACATTATTTGCGTTCTTT. It specifies CASSSGTLFAFF.

V gene TRBV5-1 combines with J gene TRBJ1-6, with D possibly being TRBD1 (5 bases). The CDR3 has 15 residues. With 0 bases removed from V and 5 bases from J, the gap between germline ends came to 9 bases. CDR1 and CDR2 from the germline V gene are SGHRS and YFSETQ. The CDR3 loop reads CASSLGTLDNSPLHF. CDR3 in DNA: TGCGCCAGCAGCTTGGGGACACTTGATAATTCACCCCTCCACTTT.

The J gene is TRBJ2-1, the V gene TRBV28, with TRBD2 as a possible D gene (5 bases). Trimming shortened V by 6 bases and J by 6 bases, and 15 bases separated the two germline ends. Germline V CDR1 and CDR2: MDHEN, SYDVKM. CDR3 length: 14 amino acids. The CDR3 DNA reads as TGTGCCAGCAGGCGGACTCGGAACTCCAATGAGCAGTTCTTC. Protein sequence: CASRRTRNSNEQFF.

The chain is built from TRBV28 and TRBJ2-7, with D possibly TRBD2 on 5 matching bases. CDR1 is MDHEN, CDR2 SYDVKM, per germline. Trimming pared 6 bases from V and 5 bases from J, leaving 11 bases between. This CDR3 is 12 amino acids long. The CDR3 sequence: CASSQLRDEQYF. CDR3 in DNA: TGTGCCAGCAGCCAATTGAGGGACGAGCAGTACTTC.